This T cell receptor (beta chain) was captured by sequencing in a study of shared clonotypes between healthy human individuals. Looking at the study overall: Three plates were used per donor for CD4 naive, three for CD4 memory, two for CD8 naive and one for CD8 memory.

Some clones are missing from TCRdb's copy, which holds only in-frame ones; the method was immunoSEQ multiplex PCR. The table includes approximately 2.1 million clones, approximately 93% detected once. Trimming shortened V by 5 bases and J by 2 bases, and 10 bases separated the two germline ends. The CDR3 is made up of 13 amino acids. Germline V gene lookup returns CDR1 SGHAT and CDR2 FQNNGV. Details on this clone: Other nucleotide sequences from this sample produce the same CDR3.

This sequence joins TRBV11-2 and TRBJ2-7, with D tentatively TRBD1 or TRBD2 (6 bases each). This TCR came from a man younger than 35 in good health. Some clones in this sample may be carry-over from other donors' samples. Sequenced sample: naive CD4+ T cells from PBMCs. Subset indicated: CD45RA+ positively selected. The chain's CDR3 is CASSPRGPYEQYF. The CDR3 coding sequence is TGTGCCAGCAGCCCACGGGGGCCCTACGAGCAGTACTTC.